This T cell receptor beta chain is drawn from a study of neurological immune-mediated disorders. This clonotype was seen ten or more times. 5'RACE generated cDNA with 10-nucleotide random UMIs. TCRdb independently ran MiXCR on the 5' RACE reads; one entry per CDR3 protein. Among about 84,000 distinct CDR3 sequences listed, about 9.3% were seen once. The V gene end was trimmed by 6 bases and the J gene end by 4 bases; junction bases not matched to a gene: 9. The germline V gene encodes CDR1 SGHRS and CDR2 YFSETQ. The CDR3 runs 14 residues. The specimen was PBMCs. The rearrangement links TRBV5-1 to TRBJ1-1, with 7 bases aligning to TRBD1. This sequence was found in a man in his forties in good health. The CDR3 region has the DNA TGCGCCAGCACCGATAGGGGGCTTGGCACTGAAGCTTTCTTT. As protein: CASTDRGLGTEAFF.